This paragraph covers one TCR beta chain sequence. What it binds is not known. There were likely unrecorded immune exposures, though donors were nominally healthy when sampled. The data were taken from a study of cytomegalovirus exposure and HLA in healthy donors. Findings and caveats of the study: In an earlier analysis, most TCR beta V segments were productive about 87% or about 30% of the time. A list of 150 or so TCR beta chains associated with cytomegalovirus was given.

Between the trimmed V and J ends, which lost 5 bases and 5 bases, there was a span of 9 bases. The germline CDR1 and CDR2 sequences are MDHEN and SYDVKM. There are 13 residues in the CDR3. 60 Vbeta and 13 Jbeta primers were used in PCR. Assay used: immunoSEQ multiplex PCR; TCRdb lists only in-frame clones, some missing. The data hold around 170,000 clones, with approximately 80% observed a single time. The receptor was derived from a man in his late teens or twenties in good health and CMV-seronegative. The rearrangement joins TRBV28 to TRBJ2-2; no clear D gene. Sequenced material: PBMCs. The CDR3 sequence: CASSQLRTGELFF. The DNA for the CDR3 is TGTGCCAGCAGTCAACTCAGGACCGGGGAGCTGTTTTTT. The variable domain in full, completed from reference TRBV28 and TRBJ2-2, reads DVKVTQSSRYLVKRTGEKVFLECVQDMDHENMFWYRQDPGLGLRLIYFSYDVKMKEKGDIPEGYSVSREKKERFSLILESASTNQTSMYLCASSQLRTGELFFGEGSRLTVL.